The 27 T cell receptor beta chains in this list originate from one sample, sequenced in a study of shared clonotypes between healthy human individuals (dated by TCRdb to the early 2020s). For the CD8 naive samples, CD45RO-negative cells were positively selected for CCR7, yielding a CD45RA+CCR7+ population from which TemRA cells were excluded. The library was generated by the immunoSEQ multiplex PCR assay. Not all clones reach the TCRdb copy of this immuneACCESS table, which keeps in-frame sequences only. Checked studies attribute under half of the gap to unresolved V genes and leave the rest unexplained. The table for this sample lists approximately 840,000 clones; 90% to 97% of them were counted only once. The top ten constitute less than 0.25% of the sample. The material sequenced was naive CD8+ T cells sorted from blood. The intended sense of this specimen's cell subset or site label: CD45RA+CCR7+. The origin of the receptors is a man younger than 40 in good health.

The chain is built from TRBV7-9 and TRBJ1-1; D possibly corresponds to TRBD1 (6 bases). This CDR3 comprises 15 residues. Germline lookup yields CDR1 SEHNR and CDR2 FQNEAQ (reference sequence). The V end was cut by 4 bases, the J end by 0 bases, with 12 bases between. Here the CDR3 DNA reads TGTGCCAGCAGCTCCACCGGGACATTGAACACTGAAGCTTTCTTT. Protein product: CASSSTGTLNTEAFF.

J is TRBJ2-1 and V is TRBV5-6; 8 nucleotides agree with TRBD1. The germline V gene has CDR1 SGHDT and CDR2 YYEEEE. CDR3 length equals 19 residues. The V and J ends lost 1 base and 1 base, in that order; junction bases with no gene match: 13. CDR3 sequence reads: CASSLSTPTGEGSYNEQFF. Here the CDR3 DNA reads TGTGCCAGCAGCTTGTCCACCCCGACAGGGGAAGGGTCCTACAATGAGCAGTTCTTC.

The rearrangement links TRBV13 to TRBJ2-2; no reliable D call. CDR3 length equals 15 residues. Trimming shortened V by 7 bases and J by 4 bases, and 16 bases separated the two germline ends. CDR1 and CDR2 from the germline V gene are PRHDT and FYEKMQ (reference sequence). DNA of the CDR3: TGTGCCAGCACCCCGCCGATGCAGATCACCGGGGAGCTGTTTTTT. Translated: CASTPPMQITGELFF.

The chain joins TRBV29-1 to TRBJ2-7, with 9 bases that match TRBD2. The germline CDR1 and CDR2 sequences are SQVTM and ANQGSEA. Unmatched junction bases numbered 15, after V lost 5 bases and J lost 4 bases. This CDR3 is built from 16 residues. The CDR3 DNA is TGCAGCGTTCTCGACGCCGGGACGACTAGCGGTTACGAGCAGTACTTC. Protein sequence: CSVLDAGTTSGYEQYF.

J is TRBJ2-1 and V is TRBV6-1, with TRBD2 identical over 7 bases. The junction had 5 bases not matched to a gene; V was cut back by 4 bases and J by 2 bases. CDR1 is MNHNS, CDR2 SASEGT, per germline. This CDR3 has 15 residues. In nucleotides, the CDR3 is TGTGCCAGCAGTGCGTCGGGAGGACCCTACAATGAGCAGTTCTTC. Translated: CASSASGGPYNEQFF.

The chain recombines TRBV10-3 with TRBJ1-1, with a possible D match to TRBD1 (6 bases). V was pared by 10 bases and J by 7 bases, with 19 bases between. Germline V gene lookup returns CDR1 ENHRY and CDR2 SYGVKD. This CDR3 is built from 13 residues. CDR3 sequence: CATSGLQGNEAFF. The CDR3 nucleotides are TGTGCCACCTCGGGGTTACAGGGTAATGAAGCTTTCTTT.

The CDR3, as DNA: TGTGCCAGCAGCTTAGGACTAGCGGGAAGGGAAAAACTGTTTTTT. Residues: CASSLGLAGREKLFF. The chain carries TRBV11-2 and TRBJ1-4; D unclear. Germline V gene sequence: CDR1 SGHAT, CDR2 FQNNGV. The CDR3 loop spans 15 amino acids. The V gene lost 1 base and the J gene lost 8 bases, with 14 bases spanning the gap. The whole variable domain, filled in from reference TRBV11-2 and TRBJ1-4, reads EAGVAQSPRYKIIEKRQSVAFWCNPISGHATLYWYQQILGQGPKLLIQFQNNGVVDDSQLPKDRFSAERLKGVDSTLKIQPAKLEDSAVYLCASSLGLAGREKLFFGSGTQLSVL.

The chain combines TRBV7-8 with TRBJ2-7; D may be TRBD1 or TRBD2 (5 bases each). V lost 3 bases, J lost 3 bases, and 21 bases lay in between. The CDR3 is 17 amino acids. Germline CDR1 is SGHVS and CDR2 is FQNEAQ. The CDR3 sequence: CASSLITLGVRGYEQYF. CDR3 coding DNA: TGTGCCAGCAGCTTGATTACATTGGGGGTCCGTGGCTACGAGCAGTACTTC.

The chain combines TRBV4-3 with TRBJ2-3, with 11 bases that match TRBD2. Germline V gene sequence: CDR1 LGHNA, CDR2 YSLEER. This CDR3 region has 16 residues. The trim removed 0 bases at V and 5 bases at J, leaving 4 bases unmatched. This CDR3 is CASSQELAGVLDTQYF. The CDR3 nucleotides read TGCGCCAGCAGCCAAGAACTAGCGGGAGTGTTAGATACGCAGTATTTT.

CDR3 residues: CASSSAKLAGEENIQYF. CDR3 DNA: TGTGCCAGCAGCAGTGCAAAACTAGCGGGAGAAGAAAACATTCAGTACTTC. This chain connects TRBV7-9 to TRBJ2-4; 11 positions match TRBD2. CDR3 length equals 17 residues. The junction had 11 bases not matched to a gene; V was cut back by 5 bases and J by 5 bases. Per the germline V gene, CDR1 is SEHNR and CDR2 is FQNEAQ (reference sequence).

This sequence joins TRBV27 and TRBJ2-7, with D uncertain. V was clipped by 4 bases and J by 3 bases, with 10 bases between them. Per germline, CDR1 MNHEY and CDR2 SMNVEV (reference sequence). The CDR3 sequence is 13 residues long. CDR3 nucleotide sequence: TGTGCCAGCAGTTCACGAGTGGACTACGAGCAGTACTTC. As protein: CASSSRVDYEQYF.

V gene TRBV5-6 combines with J gene TRBJ2-7; D might be TRBD1 (5 bases). The CDR3 consists of 15 residues. Looked up from germline, CDR1 is SGHDT and CDR2 is YYEEEE. V lost 1 base, J lost 4 bases, and 15 bases lay in between. The CDR3 DNA follows: TGTGCCAGCAGCTTGCGTGGGGCCCACCTTTACGAGCAGTACTTC. It codes for CASSLRGAHLYEQYF.

This chain connects TRBV7-9 to TRBJ1-1; D not resolved. Trimming removed 7 bases at V and 0 bases at J, with 9 bases between. Germline-derived CDR1 and CDR2 are SEHNR and FQNEAQ (reference sequence). The CDR3 is 13 amino acids. In DNA, the CDR3 is TGTGCCAGCATCTCCTTATTGAACACTGAAGCTTTCTTT. Protein: CASISLLNTEAFF.

V is TRBV5-1 and J is TRBJ2-5; 10 positions agree with TRBD2. The CDR3 length is 16 residues. Germline V gene data show CDR1 as SGHRS and CDR2 as YFSETQ. V lost 4 bases, J lost 2 bases, and 8 bases stayed unmatched. Here the CDR3 reads CASSIHGLAEQETQYF. The CDR3 bases are TGCGCCAGCAGCATACATGGACTAGCGGAACAAGAGACCCAGTACTTC.

The chain links TRBV5-1 to TRBJ2-5; D tentatively reads TRBD1 or TRBD2 (5 bases each). V was clipped by 6 bases and J by 5 bases, with 8 bases between them. This CDR3 is built from 11 residues. Germline-derived CDR1 and CDR2 are SGHRS and YFSETQ. The DNA of the CDR3 is TGCGCCAGCACAGGGACGGAGACCCAGTACTTC. As protein: CASTGTETQYF.

The V and J genes are TRBV4-1 and TRBJ2-5; weak D call: TRBD2 (6 bases). Trimming took 0 bases from V and 6 from J, leaving 11 bases between them. Germline lookup yields CDR1 MGHRA and CDR2 YSYEKL. CDR3 length: 14 amino acids. The CDR3 region has the DNA TGCGCCAGCAGCCAAGATCTCAGCGGGCAGACCCAGTACTTC. This encodes CASSQDLSGQTQYF.

This clone was counted a single time. The chain joins TRBV10-2 to TRBJ2-1; 9 bases match TRBD2. The CDR3 is 15 residues long. The junction had 5 bases not matched to a gene; V was cut back by 6 bases and J by 2 bases. In germline, CDR1 is WSHSY, CDR2 SAAADI. For the CDR3, the DNA is TGCGCCAGCAGGGGGGCGGGAGGGCCCTACAATGAGCAGTTCTTC. Its protein is CASRGAGGPYNEQFF.

The chain has TRBV6-1 and TRBJ2-1; 9 nucleotides match TRBD2. The CDR3 is made up of 15 amino acids. Trimming took 4 bases from V and 8 from J; bases not matched to a gene: 9. The germline CDR1 and CDR2 sequences are MNHNS and SASEGT. DNA for the CDR3: TGTGCCAGCAGTGGACTAGCGGAATCTTGGGATGAGCAGTTCTTC. Residues: CASSGLAESWDEQFF.

In its sample, this clone was seen once. Other DNA sequences in this sample translate to the same CDR3. V usage is TRBV27 and J usage is TRBJ2-3; 8 positions match TRBD2. V dropped 3 bases and J dropped 1; count of bases not matched to a gene: 3. This CDR3 spans 15 amino acids. CDR1 and CDR2 from the germline V gene are MNHEY and SMNVEV (reference sequence). The CDR3 reads CASSLGTSGTDTQYF. DNA of the CDR3: TGTGCCAGCAGTTTGGGGACTAGTGGCACAGATACGCAGTATTTT.

The CDR3 nucleotides are TGTGCTACCCGGGACGTCAGGTACGAGCAGTACTTC. The encoded protein is CATRDVRYEQYF. J is TRBJ2-7 and V is TRBV6-5; D may correspond to TRBD1 or TRBD2 (5 bases each). The CDR3 covers 12 residues. Germline lookup yields CDR1 MNHEY and CDR2 SVGAGI.

This clone appeared once. The gene calls are TRBV28 and TRBJ2-1, with 10 bases aligning to TRBD2. After removal of 5 bases from V and 3 bases from J, the junction contained 4 bases not matched to a gene. The CDR3 spans 15 residues. Germline lookup yields CDR1 MDHEN and CDR2 SYDVKM. The DNA of the CDR3 is TGTGCCAGCAGTATCGGGACTAGCGTCTACAATGAGCAGTTCTTC. It yields the protein CASSIGTSVYNEQFF.

The V gene is TRBV11-2, the J gene TRBJ1-1; the D is unclear. Trimming shortened V by 1 base and J by 7 bases, and 13 bases separated the two germline ends. This CDR3 is 14 amino acids long. Germline CDR1 reads SGHAT; CDR2 reads FQNNGV. The CDR3 protein is CASSLGAFFGEAFF. CDR3 DNA sequence: TGTGCCAGCAGCTTAGGCGCGTTCTTTGGTGAAGCTTTCTTT.

The chain joins TRBV6-5 to TRBJ2-7; D call uncertain. V lost 5 bases and J 0 bases, leaving 14 bases between the germline ends. The CDR3 is 15 residues long. Germline values: CDR1 MNHEY, CDR2 SVGAGI. In DNA, the CDR3 is TGTGCCAGCAGTCCCTCTGGCGGCCTCTCCTACGAGCAGTACTTC. Translating gives CASSPSGGLSYEQYF.

The rearrangement uses TRBV5-5 and TRBJ1-5, with D uncertain. The length of the CDR3 is 16 residues. The ends were cut back, 3 bases at V and 1 base at J, with 14 bases in the middle. The germline V gene encodes CDR1 SGHKS and CDR2 YYEKEE (reference sequence). Here the CDR3 reads CASSSGRGGSNQPQHF. The CDR3 DNA follows: TGTGCCAGCAGCTCAGGACGGGGAGGGAGCAATCAGCCCCAGCATTTT.

The rearrangement links TRBV15 to TRBJ2-5; 9 positions agree with TRBD2. In germline, CDR1 is LNHNV, CDR2 YYDKDF (reference sequence). Trimming removed 3 bases from V and 5 bases from J; junction bases left unmatched: 10. The CDR3 loop spans 16 amino acids. CDR3 coding DNA: TGTGCCACCAGCAGCACAACAAGCGGGGGGAGGGAGACCCAGTACTTC. Its protein product is CATSSTTSGGRETQYF.

The chain couples TRBV7-9 to TRBJ2-3; D gene ambiguous. CDR3 size: 12 residues. CDR1 and CDR2 (germline): SEHNR, FQNEAQ (reference sequence). Trimming stripped 4 bases from V and 2 bases from J, with 4 bases between. CDR3 sequence: CASSSNTDTQYF. The CDR3 DNA reads TGTGCCAGCAGCTCGAACACAGATACGCAGTATTTT. Full variable domain (rest looked up from reference TRBV7-9 and TRBJ2-3): DTGVSQNPRHKITKRGQNVTFRCDPISEHNRLYWYRQTLGQGPEFLTYFQNEAQLEKSRLLSDRFSAERPKGSFSTLEIQRTEQGDSAMYLCASSSNTDTQYFGPGTRLTVL.

The chain combines TRBV18 with TRBJ2-7, with TRBD2 identical over 8 bases. J lost 1 base, V lost 3 bases, and 11 bases had no gene match. CDR1 is KGHSH, CDR2 LQKENI, per germline. The CDR3 totals 17 residues. The CDR3 sequence is CASSPSRGAGESYEQYF. The CDR3 DNA follows: TGTGCCAGCTCACCCTCGCGGGGGGCGGGGGAGTCCTACGAGCAGTACTTC.